These T cell receptor beta chains were read from a single sample in a study of lymphopenia after photon versus proton radiotherapy. The method was immunoSEQ multiplex PCR; TCRdb's version includes in-frame clones alone and lacks a portion of them. The sample carries some 30,000 clones, 87% recorded once. Sequencing used peripheral blood, obtained from a patient treated with proton-based radiotherapy. The receptors originated from a woman aged 55 to 70 with cholangiocarcinoma. Some clones in this sample may be carry-over from other donors' samples. Both conserved end residues are part of each CDR3. D genes are given only for firm matches. The listing skips clone size in some rows; elsewhere it reads once, few, many or a size class.

d_call | j_call | cdr3_length | clone_size | v_call | cdr3_aa | cdr3_nt
NA | TRBJ2-7 | 13 | NA | TRBV19 | CASSFVDPGKQYF | TGTGCCAGTAGTTTCGTGGACCCGGGGAAGCAGTACTTC
NA | TRBJ2-5 | 12 | NA | TRBV18 | CASSTYQETQYF | TGTGCCAGCTCAACGTACCAAGAGACCCAGTACTTC
NA | TRBJ2-2 | 16 | NA | TRBV23-1 | CASSQSIRANTGELFF | TGCGCCAGCAGTCAATCGATCAGGGCCAACACCGGGGAGCTGTTTTTT
NA | TRBJ2-7 | 16 | few | TRBV9 | CASSVEGRLGGYEQYF | TGTGCCAGCAGCGTAGAGGGGCGGCTCGGGGGTTACGAGCAGTACTTC
NA | TRBJ1-1 | 15 | NA | TRBV15 | CATSRGSGGQTEAFF | TGTGCCACCAGCAGAGGGAGTGGTGGGCAGACTGAAGCTTTCTTT
NA | TRBJ1-1 | 15 | NA | TRBV6-5 | CASSSEGARATEAFF | TGTGCCAGCAGTTCGGAAGGGGCGAGAGCGACTGAAGCTTTCTTT
NA | TRBJ2-5 | 15 | once | TRBV11-2 | CASSSGRKLGETQYF | TGTGCCAGCAGTTCGGGACGGAAACTTGGGGAGACCCAGTACTTC
NA | TRBJ2-7 | 15 | NA | TRBV11-2 | CASSLGTPQGYEQYF | TGTGCCAGCAGCTTAGGGACACCCCAAGGGTACGAGCAGTACTTC
TRBD2 | TRBJ2-7 | 16 | NA | TRBV5-1 | CASSLTTSGTLAEQYF | TGCGCCAGCAGCTTGACAACTAGCGGGACGCTGGCCGAGCAGTACTTC
NA | TRBJ2-7 | 12 | NA | TRBV29-1 | CSVKPTSHEQYF | TGCAGCGTGAAGCCGACGTCCCACGAGCAGTACTTC
NA | TRBJ1-2 | 16 | NA | TRBV5-6 | CASQKSASRGGYGYTF | TGTGCCAGCCAAAAATCCGCTTCACGGGGCGGCTATGGCTACACCTTC
TRBD2 | TRBJ2-7 | 14 | NA | TRBV7-8 | CASSPQRDSYEQYF | TGTGCCAGCAGCCCCCAGCGGGACTCCTACGAGCAGTACTTC
NA | TRBJ1-1 | 13 | NA | TRBV19 | CASSTPTRIEAFF | TGTGCCAGTAGTACCCCTACCCGAATAGAAGCTTTCTTT
NA | TRBJ1-6 | 15 | NA | TRBV5-1 | CASSLRGTENSPLHF | TGCGCCAGCAGCTTGCGGGGGACGGAGAATTCACCCCTCCACTTT
NA | TRBJ2-7 | 12 | NA | TRBV18 | CASSPDSYEQYF | TGTGCCAGCTCACCAGACTCCTACGAGCAGTACTTC
TRBD2 | TRBJ2-3 | 17 | NA | TRBV7-3 | CASSLAGAGGPQDTQYF | TGTGCCAGCAGCCTAGCGGGTGCGGGGGGGCCTCAAGATACGCAGTATTTT
TRBD2 | TRBJ2-1 | 13 | once | TRBV2 | CASSRRGVSEQFF | TGTGCCAGCAGCCGGCGGGGGGTTAGTGAGCAGTTCTTC
NA | TRBJ2-4 | 15 | NA | TRBV30 | CAWSVGAIAKNIQYF | TGTGCCTGGAGTGTAGGAGCGATAGCCAAAAACATTCAGTACTTC
TRBD2 | TRBJ2-1 | 14 | NA | TRBV9 | CASSVIAGNNEQFF | TGTGCCAGCTCCGTTATAGCGGGGAACAATGAGCAGTTCTTC
NA | TRBJ1-5 | 15 | NA | TRBV6-5 | CASSYSGGGNQPQHF | TGTGCCAGCAGTTACTCAGGTGGAGGCAATCAGCCCCAGCATTTT
TRBD1 | TRBJ1-1 | 14 | NA | TRBV2 | CASSTDRGNTEAFF | TGTGCCAGCAGTACGGACAGGGGGAACACTGAAGCTTTCTTT
NA | TRBJ2-2 | 14 | NA | TRBV6-5 | CASRRTVNTGELFF | TGTGCCAGCAGGAGGACGGTGAACACCGGGGAGCTGTTTTTT
TRBD1 | TRBJ1-2 | 11 | NA | TRBV7-9 | CASSRDRRYTF | TGTGCCAGCAGCCGGGACAGGCGGTACACCTTC
NA | TRBJ2-7 | 15 | NA | TRBV29-1 | CSVEILGGVTYEQYF | TGCAGCGTTGAAATATTGGGAGGCGTTACCTACGAGCAGTACTTC
NA | TRBJ1-1 | 12 | NA | TRBV15 | CATSRGQGWAFF | TGTGCCACCAGCAGAGGCCAGGGGTGGGCTTTCTTT
NA | TRBJ1-5 | 12 | NA | TRBV30 | CAWGTSRQPQHF | TGTGCCTGGGGGACATCGCGGCAGCCCCAGCATTTT
TRBD1 | TRBJ2-5 | 13 | once | TRBV30 | CAWRGQGYGTQYF | TGTGCCTGGAGGGGACAGGGTTACGGGACCCAGTACTTC
NA | TRBJ1-1 | 14 | NA | TRBV6-6 | CASSYLGGNTEAFF | TGTGCCAGCAGTTACCTGGGGGGTAACACTGAAGCTTTCTTT
NA | TRBJ1-5 | 13 | NA | TRBV30 | CAWSIMEDQPQHF | TGTGCCTGGAGTATAATGGAGGATCAGCCCCAGCATTTT
NA | TRBJ2-5 | 12 | once | TRBV11-2 | CASSHELGTQYF | TGTGCCAGCAGCCACGAACTGGGGACCCAGTACTTC
NA | TRBJ1-3 | 15 | NA | TRBV4-2 | CASSQDAGSGNTIYF | TGTGCCAGCAGCCAAGATGCAGGGTCAGGAAACACCATATATTTT
NA | TRBJ1-5 | 13 | NA | TRBV30 | CAWTAGDNQPQHF | TGTGCCTGGACGGCCGGAGACAATCAGCCCCAGCATTTT
TRBD2 | TRBJ2-5 | 15 | NA | TRBV10-3 | CAISRLAEAEETQYF | TGTGCCATCAGCCGACTAGCGGAAGCCGAAGAGACCCAGTACTTC
TRBD1 | TRBJ1-5 | 15 | NA | TRBV6-5 | CASSYLTGLSQPQHF | TGTGCCAGCAGTTACTTGACAGGGTTGAGTCAGCCCCAGCATTTT
NA | TRBJ2-5 | 11 | NA | TRBV10-2 | CASSRQETQYF | TGCGCCAGCAGTAGACAAGAGACCCAGTACTTC
NA | TRBJ2-2 | 15 | once | TRBV5-1 | CASSRPWPNTGELFF | TGCGCCAGCAGCCGTCCCTGGCCGAACACCGGGGAGCTGTTTTTT
NA | TRBJ1-1 | 12 | NA | TRBV11-2 | CASSLDRSRAFF | TGTGCCAGCAGCTTAGATAGGTCGAGAGCTTTCTTT
NA | TRBJ1-6 | 14 | NA | TRBV18 | CASSPGGGDSPLHF | TGTGCCAGCTCACCAGGGGGGGGCGATTCACCCCTCCACTTT
NA | TRBJ2-1 | 14 | once | TRBV6-5 | CASSYGRGKHEQFF | TGTGCCAGCAGTTATGGCCGAGGCAAGCATGAGCAGTTCTTC
NA | TRBJ2-7 | 15 | NA | TRBV19 | CASSPLLGEGYEQYF | TGTGCCAGTAGCCCTCTCTTGGGGGAAGGCTACGAGCAGTACTTC
NA | TRBJ2-3 | 13 | NA | TRBV11-3 | CASSKGPTDTQYF | TGTGCCAGCAGCAAGGGCCCCACAGATACGCAGTATTTT
NA | TRBJ1-2 | 18 | NA | TRBV4-2 | CASSRAHGGTGGDYGYTF | TGTGCCAGCAGCCGGGCCCACGGGGGGACGGGGGGAGACTATGGCTACACCTTC
NA | TRBJ2-5 | 15 | NA | TRBV7-9 | CASSRSSGWQETQYF | TGTGCCAGCAGCCGTTCCTCGGGGTGGCAAGAGACCCAGTACTTC
NA | TRBJ2-7 | 12 | NA | TRBV7-9 | CASSFWGIEQYF | TGTGCCAGCAGCTTCTGGGGAATCGAGCAGTACTTC
TRBD1 | TRBJ1-2 | 17 | NA | TRBV15 | CATSKGQGKGPIYGYTF | TGTGCCACCAGCAAAGGACAGGGGAAGGGCCCGATCTATGGCTACACCTTC
NA | TRBJ2-1 | 15 | NA | TRBV5-5 | CASSLGSVRDNEQFF | TGTGCCAGCAGCTTGGGGTCAGTCAGGGACAATGAGCAGTTCTTC
TRBD2 | TRBJ2-1 | 15 | NA | TRBV4-1 | CASSLEQASGNEQFF | TGCGCCAGCAGCCTCGAGCAGGCTAGCGGGAATGAGCAGTTCTTC
NA | TRBJ1-1 | 13 | NA | TRBV19 | CASSRAGNTEAFF | TGTGCCAGTAGTAGGGCAGGGAACACTGAAGCTTTCTTT
TRBD1 | TRBJ2-3 | 13 | NA | TRBV15 | CATSRNRGDTQYF | TGTGCCACCAGCAGAAACAGGGGAGATACGCAGTATTTT
NA | TRBJ2-6 | 14 | once | TRBV6-5 | CASTPASGANVLTF | TGTGCCAGCACCCCCGCCTCTGGGGCCAACGTCCTGACTTTC
NA | TRBJ2-7 | 11 | NA | TRBV7-8 | CASSLAGEQYF | TGTGCCAGCAGCCTGGCGGGGGAGCAGTACTTC
NA | TRBJ1-1 | 14 | NA | TRBV7-9 | CASSPGDRNTEAFF | TGTGCCAGCAGCCCCGGAGACAGAAACACTGAAGCTTTCTTT
TRBD1 | TRBJ1-1 | 11 | NA | TRBV20-1 | CSARGQGSAFF | TGCAGTGCTAGGGGACAGGGGAGTGCTTTCTTT
NA | TRBJ1-2 | 14 | NA | TRBV4-3 | CASSQGIGGPGYTF | TGCGCCAGCAGCCAAGGGATAGGAGGGCCTGGCTACACCTTC
NA | TRBJ2-5 | 12 | few | TRBV7-8 | CASSLAGGNQYF | TGTGCCAGCAGCTTAGCTGGCGGGAACCAGTACTTC
NA | TRBJ1-2 | 12 | NA | TRBV2 | CASSSTEADRSF | TGTGCCAGCAGTAGCACCGAGGCCGACAGGAGCTTC
NA | TRBJ1-5 | 14 | NA | TRBV19 | CATKTQTGSQPQHF | TGTGCCACAAAGACCCAGACAGGCTCTCAGCCCCAGCATTTT
NA | TRBJ2-1 | 13 | NA | TRBV11-3 | CASSFQTLNEQFF | TGTGCCAGCAGCTTCCAGACTCTTAATGAGCAGTTCTTC
TRBD1 | TRBJ1-1 | 17 | NA | TRBV4-1 | CASSLPSRTGGNTEAFF | TGCGCCAGCAGCCTCCCATCCCGGACAGGCGGGAACACTGAAGCTTTCTTT
TRBD1 | TRBJ1-6 | 16 | NA | TRBV27 | CASSLTQGAYNSPLHF | TGTGCCAGCAGTTTAACACAGGGGGCTTACAATTCACCCCTCCACTTT